This T cell receptor (beta chain) was recorded in a study of T-cell reconstitution after alpha-beta-depleted transplantation in children. Findings and caveats of the study: In patients about two months after transplant, alpha-beta T cells reportedly arose from several hundred expanded graft clones. Some patients owed their high day-60 TCRbeta diversity to surviving recipient T cells and thymic progenitors. A year had passed since transplant, and T-cell counts and diversity by then came mostly from newly produced T cells.

This clonotype was counted many times. Its cognate antigen is unknown. Unique molecular identifiers were used in preparing the TCRbeta library. TCRdb redid the calling of the PCR reads with MiXCR, one entry per CDR3 protein. The table records 600,000 or so distinct CDR3 sequences, 20% to 25% of them present only once. CDR3 length equals 16 residues. V shed 3 bases and J 10 bases; nucleotides not matched to a gene: 15. Germline V gene sequence: CDR1 SGHTA, CDR2 FQGNSA. The chain carries TRBV7-2 and TRBJ2-1; 7 nucleotides match TRBD2. The sequence derives from a boy younger than two who had a stem cell transplant for acute myeloid leukemia, so the T cells may come from the graft donor. Sequenced material: PBMCs, mostly from graft donor cells, taken 360 days after TCRalphabeta/CD19-depleted stem cell transplant. CDR3 amino acids: CASSFSNGLVGQEQFF. The CDR3 DNA follows: TGTGCCAGCAGCTTCTCTAACGGACTAGTAGGTCAGGAGCAGTTCTTC.